The entry below gives a single T cell receptor beta chain sequence along with its context. The antigen is not known. Combining a sample-barcoded 5' primer with a J-beta primer mix, a second PCR ran for roughly 7 to 11 cycles. In TCRdb, the 5' RACE reads were re-called with MiXCR into one record per CDR3 protein. The sample records 730,000 or so distinct CDR3 sequences, 40% to 45% being singletons. The sample belongs to a study of blood T cells in healthy people across ages. The study, taken as a whole, reports: Samples with more naive T cells showed higher observed beta diversity. Donor CMV infection status was unknown, possibly confounding age-related changes in expanded clonotypes.

This receptor was obtained from an elderly man in good health. What was sequenced was blood.

CDR3 residues: CGPRSLGNTEAFF. In nucleotides, the CDR3 is TGCGGCCCCCGGAGTTTGGGGAACACTGAAGCTTTCTTT. V is TRBV29-1 and J is TRBJ1-1; D gene unclear. The CDR3 totals 13 residues. Germline V gives CDR1 SQVTM, CDR2 ANQGSEA.